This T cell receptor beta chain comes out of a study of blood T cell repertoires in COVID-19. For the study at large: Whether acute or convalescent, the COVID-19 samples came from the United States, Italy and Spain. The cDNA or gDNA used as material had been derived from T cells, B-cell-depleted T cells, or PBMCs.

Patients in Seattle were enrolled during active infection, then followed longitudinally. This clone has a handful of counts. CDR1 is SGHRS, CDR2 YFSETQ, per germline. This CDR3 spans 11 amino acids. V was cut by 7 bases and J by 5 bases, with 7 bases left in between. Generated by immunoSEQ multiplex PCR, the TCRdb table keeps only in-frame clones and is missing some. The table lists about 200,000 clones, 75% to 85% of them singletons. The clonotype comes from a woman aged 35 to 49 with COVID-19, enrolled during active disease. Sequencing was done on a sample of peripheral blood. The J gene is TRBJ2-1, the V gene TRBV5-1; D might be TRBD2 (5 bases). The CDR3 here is CASASNNEQFF. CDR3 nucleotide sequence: TGCGCCAGCGCTAGCAACAATGAGCAGTTCTTC.